This T cell receptor beta chain comes out of a study of CD8+CD57+ T cells in acquired aplastic anemia. Study-wide context: Sorted CD4+ and CD8+ cells yielded around 3.2 ug of DNA on average. Healthy donors yielded roughly 9.8 million CD4+ cell reads on average.

Comment on this clonotype: Its antigen is still unknown. An end of the junction differs from the germline gene, which may be a read error.

Profiles of TCR beta VDJ and CDR3 were generated from a genomic DNA template. TCRdb passed the reads through MiXCR, listing each CDR3 protein once. The sample contains 190,000 or so distinct CDR3 sequences, around 63% of which appear only once. The V gene's germline CDR1 is SGHTA and CDR2 FQGTGA. The CDR3 has 17 residues. Overall study results and limits: Patients were compared with controls for CD8+ Simpson's diversity, and no significant difference emerged. Patients and controls shared 25 to 35 CD8+ CDR3 sequences, which appeared highly expressed in patients and within their immunodominant clones.

The TCR originated in a human donor in good health. The sequenced sample consisted of sorted CD4+, CD8+, or CD8+CD57+ T cells (not recorded which) from PBMCs. The chain combines TRBV7-3 with TRBJ2-3, with TRBD2 identical over 8 bases. The chain's CDR3 is CASSLDGAGGVGDTRYF. In nucleotides, the CDR3 is TGTGCCAGCAGCTTAGACGGGGCCGGGGGGGTAGGAGATACGCGGTATTTT.